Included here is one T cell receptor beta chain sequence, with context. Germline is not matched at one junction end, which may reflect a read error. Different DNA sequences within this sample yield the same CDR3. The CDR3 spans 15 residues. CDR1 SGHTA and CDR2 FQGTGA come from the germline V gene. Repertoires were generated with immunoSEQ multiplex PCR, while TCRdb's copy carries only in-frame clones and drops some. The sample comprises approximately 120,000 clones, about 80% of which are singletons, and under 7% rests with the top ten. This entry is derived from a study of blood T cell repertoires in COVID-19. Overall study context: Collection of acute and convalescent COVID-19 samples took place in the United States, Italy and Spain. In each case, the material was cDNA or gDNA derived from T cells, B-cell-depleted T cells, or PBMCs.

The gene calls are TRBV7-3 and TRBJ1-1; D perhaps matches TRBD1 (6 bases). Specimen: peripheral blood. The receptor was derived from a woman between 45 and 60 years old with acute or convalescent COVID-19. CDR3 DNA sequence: TGTGCCAGCAGTTTAACGGGGGCTCCCGGCACTGAAGCTTTCTTT. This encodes CASSLTGAPGTEAFF.